This entry lists 11 T cell receptor beta chains sequenced from one sample in a study of identical twins. Each CDR3 protein gets one entry after TCRdb re-called the 5' RACE reads with MiXCR. This table has around 250,000 distinct CDR3 sequences, about 13% appearing once. These data were likewise used in another study, on yellow fever vaccine responses in identical twins.

Sequenced: memory (CD45RO+) T cells sorted from blood. All receptors derive from a woman aged 18-35 years in good health.

This clonotype showed up just a few times. This chain connects TRBV5-1 to TRBJ2-5; the match to TRBD1 covers 11 bases. This CDR3 spans 16 amino acids. J lost 4 bases, V lost 3 bases, and 8 bases had no gene match. Germline lookup yields CDR1 SGHRS and CDR2 YFSETQ. The CDR3 DNA reads TGCGCCAGCAGCTCGACCGGGACAGGGGGTCGAGAGACCCAGTACTTC. It encodes CASSSTGTGGRETQYF.

This clonotype was detected ten times or more. The chain uses TRBV7-2 and TRBJ2-7; D gene unclear. The CDR3 is 12 residues long. Germline values: CDR1 SGHTA, CDR2 FQGNSA. V lost 6 bases and J 3 bases, leaving 9 bases between the germline ends. CDR3 amino acids: CASSLRVYEQYF. The CDR3 region has the DNA TGTGCCAGCAGTTTACGGGTCTACGAGCAGTACTTC.

This clonotype was detected ten times or more. This rearrangement joins TRBV7-9 to TRBJ2-5, with 11 bases matching TRBD1. This CDR3 has 16 residues. V gave up 5 bases and J gave up 2 bases; unmatched junction bases: 7. Germline CDR1 SEHNR, CDR2 FQNEAQ (reference sequence). The CDR3 loop reads CASSPGTGGLQETQYF. CDR3 in DNA: TGTGCCAGCAGCCCCGGGACAGGGGGGTTACAAGAGACCCAGTACTTC.

Ten or more counts support this clonotype. The rearrangement links TRBV20-1 to TRBJ2-7; D is possibly TRBD2 (6 bases). Germline V gene lookup returns CDR1 DFQATT and CDR2 SNEGSKA (reference sequence). The CDR3 spans 11 residues. V was cut by 6 bases and J by 2 bases, with 8 bases left in between. CDR3 bases: TGCAGTGCGCCGGGGGCCTACGAGCAGTACTTC. Translating gives CSAPGAYEQYF.

In its sample, this clonotype was seen a few times. The chain joins TRBV3-1 to TRBJ2-6, with 10 positions matching TRBD1. The germline V gene has CDR1 LGHDT and CDR2 YNNKEL (reference sequence). The CDR3 consists of 16 residues. The junction had 11 bases not matched to a gene; V was cut back by 3 bases and J by 12 bases. The DNA of the CDR3 is TGTGCCAGCAGCCAGTCGACAGGGGGCGGTACCGGCGTCCTGACTTTC. Translating gives CASSQSTGGGTGVLTF.

This chain joins TRBV29-1 and TRBJ2-7; tentatively, D is TRBD2 (6 bases). The V end was cut by 4 bases, the J end by 4 bases, with 8 bases between. This CDR3 spans 11 amino acids. Germline V CDR1 and CDR2: SQVTM, ANQGSEA. The CDR3 DNA reads as TGCAGCGTTGGCGGGGTATACGAGCAGTACTTC. Encoded protein: CSVGGVYEQYF.

The rearrangement joins TRBV20-1 to TRBJ2-5; D might be TRBD1 or TRBD2, each matching 5 bases. Between the trimmed V and J ends, which lost 3 bases and 3 bases, there was a span of 17 bases. CDR3 length equals 15 residues. Germline values: CDR1 DFQATT, CDR2 SNEGSKA (reference sequence). Written as DNA, the CDR3 is TGCAGTGCTAGGGAACCGGGACGGATGAAAGAGACCCAGTACTTC. Translating it yields CSAREPGRMKETQYF.

This chain joins TRBV15 and TRBJ2-5; possible D gene TRBD1, 6 bases. The germline CDR1 and CDR2 sequences are LNHNV and YYDKDF (reference sequence). V lost 4 bases and J lost 4, with 10 bases in between. CDR3 length equals 13 residues. DNA for the CDR3: TGTGCCACCAGCACAGGGGCGCGAGAGACCCAGTACTTC. Translation gives CATSTGARETQYF.

The sample holds a few counts of this clonotype. The chain combines TRBV21-1 with TRBJ1-4. TRBV21-1 is given as a pseudogene. The CDR3 covers 15 residues. CDR3 sequence reads: CASSTYKPTNEKLFF. Here the CDR3 DNA reads TGTGCCAGCAGCACCTACAAGCCAACTAATGAAAAACTGTTTTTT.

This clonotype was seen repeatedly, ten times or more. This CDR3 is CASSLSGAGNEQFF. CDR3 in DNA: TGTGCCAGCAGCTTGTCAGGGGCTGGCAATGAGCAGTTCTTC. The chain recombines TRBV7-9 with TRBJ2-1; D is perhaps TRBD1 (6 bases). V lost 3 bases, J lost 6 bases, and 12 bases lay in between. CDR1 SEHNR and CDR2 FQNEAQ come from the germline V gene (reference sequence). The CDR3 sequence is 14 residues long.

This clonotype has a single count. V and J are TRBV6-2 or TRBV6-3 and TRBJ1-1; D unresolved. V lost 2 bases to trimming and J lost 6 bases, with 13 bases between them. Germline assignment: CDR1 MNHEY and CDR2 SVGEGT. The CDR3 length is 14 residues. The CDR3 sequence: CASSYARSLSEAFF. The CDR3, as DNA: TGTGCCAGCAGTTACGCAAGGAGTTTATCTGAAGCTTTCTTT.